These T cell receptor beta chains were read from a single sample in a study of cytomegalovirus exposure and HLA in healthy donors. TCRdb keeps only in-frame clones here, not all; method: immunoSEQ multiplex PCR. The sample records roughly 190,000 clones, 75% to 90% being singletons. The material sequenced was PBMCs. The receptors derive from a middle-aged man in good health and CMV-seropositive. CDR3s include the opening cysteine and the closing phenylalanine or tryptophan. The order of the fields is CDR3 DNA, CDR3 protein, V gene, D gene, J gene, clone size. The D gene is left open where the match is weak. Part of the rows lack a size; the others show once, few, many or a class for expanded clones.

TGTGCCAGCAGCTTAGACAGGGGTTACGAGCAGTACTTC | CASSLDRGYEQYF | TRBV7-8 | TRBD1 | TRBJ2-7 | once
TGTGCCAGCAGCTTAGCGTATTACAGGGTACTCTCCTACAATGAGCAGTTCTTC | CASSLAYYRVLSYNEQFF | TRBV7-2 | . | TRBJ2-1 | .
TGTGCCAGCAGCCGCGGACAGGAGAGGAACGGCTACACCTTC | CASSRGQERNGYTF | TRBV5-4 | TRBD1 | TRBJ1-2 | .
TGTGCCACTGGACCGGGACAGGTCTCCTACGAGCAGTACTTC | CATGPGQVSYEQYF | TRBV27 | TRBD1 | TRBJ2-7 | few
TGTGCCAGCAGTGAATTAGGACAAGGCGCTAATTCACCCCTCCACTTT | CASSELGQGANSPLHF | TRBV25-1 | . | TRBJ1-6 | .
TGTGCCAGCAGTGCCTCCAGGGGTGTCCCCTACGAGCAGTACTTC | CASSASRGVPYEQYF | TRBV27 | . | TRBJ2-7 | .
TGTGCCTGGAGTTTCTTAAGCGGGGGGCGCACAGATACGCAGTATTTT | CAWSFLSGGRTDTQYF | TRBV30 | TRBD2 | TRBJ2-3 | .
TGTGCCAGCATGATAGCGGGGACCTCCACAGATACGCAGTATTTT | CASMIAGTSTDTQYF | TRBV2 | TRBD2 | TRBJ2-3 | .
TGTGCCAGCACGAGACAGGGGCGAGGGGGCGAGCAGTACTTC | CASTRQGRGGEQYF | TRBV6-1 | TRBD1 | TRBJ2-7 | .
TGTGCCAGCAGAACGACTAGCGGGGAATTAACAGATACGCAGTATTTT | CASRTTSGELTDTQYF | TRBV6-6 | TRBD2 | TRBJ2-3 | .
TGCGCCAGCAGCCGAGACGGGACAGGAGATGAGACCCAGTACTTC | CASSRDGTGDETQYF | TRBV4-3 | TRBD1 | TRBJ2-5 | .
TGTGCCAGCAGCGAGAGCGGTGGCGGGGAGCTGTTTTTT | CASSESGGGELFF | TRBV7-9 | . | TRBJ2-2 | .
TGTGCCAGCAGTACCAGGGAGTGGGGGGATCAGCCCCAGCATTTT | CASSTREWGDQPQHF | TRBV6-5 | . | TRBJ1-5 | .
TGTGCCAGTAGTATGGGACTAGCGGGGGCCCAAGAGACCCAGTACTTC | CASSMGLAGAQETQYF | TRBV19 | TRBD2 | TRBJ2-5 | .
TGTGCCTGGAGTAACGGGAACATTCAGTACTTC | CAWSNGNIQYF | TRBV30 | . | TRBJ2-4 | .
TGCGCCAGCAGCCAAGAAGCATTGAGATGGACTGAAGCTTTCTTT | CASSQEALRWTEAFF | TRBV4-3 | . | TRBJ1-1 | .
TGTGCCAGCTCCATTGGGGGGGCTGGGTATGGCTACACCTTC | CASSIGGAGYGYTF | TRBV7-6 | . | TRBJ1-2 | .
TGTGCCAGCAGCTTTCCGGGAGATTCCTCCTACGAGCAGTACTTC | CASSFPGDSSYEQYF | TRBV5-6 | . | TRBJ2-7 | .
TGCGCCAGCAGCTTGGGGGGCCAACCCGAGCAGTACTTC | CASSLGGQPEQYF | TRBV5-1 | . | TRBJ2-7 | .
TGTGCCAGCAGTTTAGGAGGGGGCTACGAGCAGTACTTC | CASSLGGGYEQYF | TRBV28 | . | TRBJ2-7 | .
TGTGCCAGCAGCGTAACGGGATACACTGAAGCTTTCTTT | CASSVTGYTEAFF | TRBV9 | . | TRBJ1-1 | .
TGTGCCTTCAGGCGGGGGGGAAACACCATATATTTT | CAFRRGGNTIYF | TRBV30 | . | TRBJ1-3 | .
TGTGCCAGCAATTCCGGGGCAGGGGGAGGAGAGACCCAGTACTTC | CASNSGAGGGETQYF | TRBV7-9 | . | TRBJ2-5 | .
TGTGCCAGCAGTTACTCGAGCAGGGGGGACACTGAAGCTTTCTTT | CASSYSSRGDTEAFF | TRBV6-5 | TRBD1 | TRBJ1-1 | .
TGTGCCAGTAAGTCTGACAGGGGGGGAGGCAATCAGCCCCAGCATTTT | CASKSDRGGGNQPQHF | TRBV19 | TRBD1 | TRBJ1-5 | .
TGTGCCAGCTCACCACCAGTACAGGGGGCAGATACGCAGTATTTT | CASSPPVQGADTQYF | TRBV18 | TRBD1 | TRBJ2-3 | .
TGTGCCAGCAGCTCCGGACGGGGATCCACCGGGGAGCTGTTTTTT | CASSSGRGSTGELFF | TRBV7-3 | . | TRBJ2-2 | .
TGTGCCAGCAACGTAGCGGGGACTTACACAGATACGCAGTATTTT | CASNVAGTYTDTQYF | TRBV6-1 | TRBD2 | TRBJ2-3 | .
TGTGCCACCAGCAGTATTAGCGGGGGCCGACAAGAGACCCAGTACTTC | CATSSISGGRQETQYF | TRBV15 | TRBD2 | TRBJ2-5 | .
TGTGCCTGGAGTGGGACAGGGTCGGATGAGCAGTTCTTC | CAWSGTGSDEQFF | TRBV30 | TRBD1 | TRBJ2-1 | .
TGTGCCAGCACCCCTGACAGGGGAAGCGTAGAGACCCAGTACTTC | CASTPDRGSVETQYF | TRBV2 | TRBD1 | TRBJ2-5 | .
TGTGCCAGCAGCTTTGGGCCTGGAAACACTGAAGCTTTCTTT | CASSFGPGNTEAFF | TRBV7-9 | . | TRBJ1-1 | few
TGTGCCAGCAGCTTAGTTGGGAGTACAGATACGCAGTATTTT | CASSLVGSTDTQYF | TRBV7-2 | . | TRBJ2-3 | .
TGTGCCAGCAGCCAAGATGGGGCGGGAACTGGGGCCAACGTCCTGACTTTC | CASSQDGAGTGANVLTF | TRBV4-2 | . | TRBJ2-6 | .
TGTGCCAGCAGCTTCAGGGAAGGAGAGACCCAGTACTTC | CASSFREGETQYF | TRBV7-3 | . | TRBJ2-5 | .
TGTGCCAGCAGCTTGGAACAATCCCTAGCCAAAAACATTCAGTACTTC | CASSLEQSLAKNIQYF | TRBV5-6 | . | TRBJ2-4 | .
TGCGCCAGCAGCTTGGGGGGACAGGGGGCAGGCGGCTACACCTTC | CASSLGGQGAGGYTF | TRBV5-1 | TRBD1 | TRBJ1-2 | .
TGTGCCAGTAGTATCCCAGGGTTTGGGACTGAAGCTTTCTTT | CASSIPGFGTEAFF | TRBV19 | . | TRBJ1-1 | .
TGTGCCAGTAGTATCGAGTTCAGGGGTGGCTACACCTTC | CASSIEFRGGYTF | TRBV19 | . | TRBJ1-2 | .
TGTGCCAGCAGTTCAAGCACAGATACGCAGTATTTT | CASSSSTDTQYF | TRBV7-3 | . | TRBJ2-3 | .
TGCGCCAGCAGGGACCGGGACAGCCGGAGGCGGAACACTGAAGCTTTCTTT | CASRDRDSRRRNTEAFF | TRBV10-2 | TRBD1 | TRBJ1-1 | few
TGTGCCAGCAGTTCATCCAGGGGTGAAGATACGCAGTATTTT | CASSSSRGEDTQYF | TRBV27 | . | TRBJ2-3 | .
TGTGCCAGCAGCGTAGAGGGCGGGCCGAACAATGAGCAGTTCTTC | CASSVEGGPNNEQFF | TRBV9 | . | TRBJ2-1 | few
TGTGCCTGGATGGGGGGAAATGAGCAGTTCTTC | CAWMGGNEQFF | TRBV30 | . | TRBJ2-1 | few
TGTGCCAGCAGCCCTAACAGGGGAGAGACCCAGTACTTC | CASSPNRGETQYF | TRBV13 | TRBD1 | TRBJ2-5 | .
TGTGCCAGCAGTTACCCCCGGGGGGGGGCAGACGAGCAGTACTTC | CASSYPRGGADEQYF | TRBV6-6 | TRBD2 | TRBJ2-7 | .
TGTGCCAGCAGGTTGACAGGGGACGGGAACACTGAAGCTTTCTTT | CASRLTGDGNTEAFF | TRBV7-2 | TRBD1 | TRBJ1-1 | .
TGTGCCAGCAGTGAAGCGACAGGGGGCTATGGCTACACCTTC | CASSEATGGYGYTF | TRBV2 | TRBD1 | TRBJ1-2 | .
TGTGCCAGCAGCTTAGGGACAGGAAATAACTATGGCTACACCTTC | CASSLGTGNNYGYTF | TRBV7-3 | TRBD1 | TRBJ1-2 | .
TGTGCCAGCAGCTTGGCCAGAGGACGGGGACAAGAGACCCAGTACTTC | CASSLARGRGQETQYF | TRBV5-6 | . | TRBJ2-5 | once
TGCGCCAGCAGCTTGCCAGGGAGGTCGAACACTGAAGCTTTCTTT | CASSLPGRSNTEAFF | TRBV5-1 | . | TRBJ1-1 | few
TGTGCCAGCAGCCAAAGACAGGGATCAGTTCGGTCACCCCTCCACTTT | CASSQRQGSVRSPLHF | TRBV14 | TRBD1 | TRBJ1-6 | .
TGTGCCAGCAGTCCCTCTCGGGCAGGGGGCACTGAAGCTTTCTTT | CASSPSRAGGTEAFF | TRBV28 | TRBD1 | TRBJ1-1 | .
TGCGCCAGCAGCCGCCCCGGGACAGGGGGCACCGGGGAGCTGTTTTTT | CASSRPGTGGTGELFF | TRBV4-1 | TRBD1 | TRBJ2-2 | .
TGCGCCAGCAGCGACGCGGGGACAGGGAAAAACGGAGATGGCTACACCTTC | CASSDAGTGKNGDGYTF | TRBV5-1 | TRBD1 | TRBJ1-2 | .
TGTGCCAGCACCGATGTAGCGGGGAGCACAGATACGCAGTATTTT | CASTDVAGSTDTQYF | TRBV5-4 | TRBD2 | TRBJ2-3 | once